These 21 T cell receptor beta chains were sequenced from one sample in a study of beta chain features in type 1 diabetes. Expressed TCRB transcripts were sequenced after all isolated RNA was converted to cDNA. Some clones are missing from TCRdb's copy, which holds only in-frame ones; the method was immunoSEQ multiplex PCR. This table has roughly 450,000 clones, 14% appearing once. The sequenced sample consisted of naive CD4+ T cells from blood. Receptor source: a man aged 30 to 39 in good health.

The CDR3 nucleotides read TGTGCCAGCAGCTTAGGGGCTCGATCCAATGAGCAGTTCTTC. Amino acid sequence: CASSLGARSNEQFF. The rearrangement links TRBV7-2 to TRBJ2-1; no reliable D call. CDR1 and CDR2 from the germline V gene are SGHTA and FQGNSA. V dropped 1 base and J dropped 6 bases, with 10 bases sitting between them. The CDR3 is made up of 14 amino acids.

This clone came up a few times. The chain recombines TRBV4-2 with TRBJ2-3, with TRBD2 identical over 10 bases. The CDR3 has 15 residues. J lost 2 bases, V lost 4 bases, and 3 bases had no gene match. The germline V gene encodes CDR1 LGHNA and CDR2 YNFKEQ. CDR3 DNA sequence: TGTGCCAGCAGCCCAGCGGGAGGGAACACAGATACGCAGTATTTT. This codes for CASSPAGGNTDTQYF.

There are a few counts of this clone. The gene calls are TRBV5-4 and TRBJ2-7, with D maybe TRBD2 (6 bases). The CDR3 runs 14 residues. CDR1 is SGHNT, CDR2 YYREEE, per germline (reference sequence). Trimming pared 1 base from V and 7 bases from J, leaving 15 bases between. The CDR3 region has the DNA TGTGCCAGCAGCTTGACTCGGGAGCCAGGGGAGCAGTACTTC. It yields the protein CASSLTREPGEQYF. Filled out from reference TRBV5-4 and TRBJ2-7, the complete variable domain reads ETGVTQSPTHLIKTRGQQVTLRCSSQSGHNTVSWYQQALGQGPQFIFQYYREEENGRGNFPPRFSGLQFPNYSSELNVNALELDDSALYLCASSLTREPGEQYFGPGTRLTVT.

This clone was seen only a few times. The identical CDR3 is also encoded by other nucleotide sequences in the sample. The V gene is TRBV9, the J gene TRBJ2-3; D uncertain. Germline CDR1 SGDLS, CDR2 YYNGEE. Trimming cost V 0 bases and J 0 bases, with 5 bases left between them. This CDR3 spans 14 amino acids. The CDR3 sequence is CASSVVPSTDTQYF. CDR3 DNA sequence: TGTGCCAGCAGCGTAGTGCCCAGCACAGATACGCAGTATTTT.

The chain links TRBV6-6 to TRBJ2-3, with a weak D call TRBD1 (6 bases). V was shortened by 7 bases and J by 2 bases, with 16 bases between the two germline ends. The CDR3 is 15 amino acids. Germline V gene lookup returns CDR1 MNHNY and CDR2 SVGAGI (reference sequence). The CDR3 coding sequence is TGTGCCAGCAAATTGGACAGCCAGCACACAGATACGCAGTATTTT. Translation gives CASKLDSQHTDTQYF.

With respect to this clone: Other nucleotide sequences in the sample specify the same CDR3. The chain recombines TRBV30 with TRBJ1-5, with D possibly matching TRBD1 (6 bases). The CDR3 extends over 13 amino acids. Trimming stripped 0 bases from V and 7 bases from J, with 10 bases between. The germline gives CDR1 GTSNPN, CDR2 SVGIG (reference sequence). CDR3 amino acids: CAWSVQGGQPQHF. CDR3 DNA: TGTGCCTGGAGTGTACAGGGCGGGCAGCCCCAGCATTTT. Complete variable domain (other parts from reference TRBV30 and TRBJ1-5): SQTIHQWPATLVQPVGSPLSLECTVEGTSNPNLYWYRQAAGRGLQLLFYSVGIGQISSEVPQNLSASRPQDRQFILSSKKLLLSDSGFYLCAWSVQGGQPQHFGDGTRLSIL.

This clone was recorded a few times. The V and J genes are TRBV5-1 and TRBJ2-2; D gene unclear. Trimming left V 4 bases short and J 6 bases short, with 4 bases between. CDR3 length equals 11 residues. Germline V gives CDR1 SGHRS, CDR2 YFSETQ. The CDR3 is CASSAAGELFF. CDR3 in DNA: TGCGCCAGCAGCGCTGCCGGGGAGCTGTTTTTT.

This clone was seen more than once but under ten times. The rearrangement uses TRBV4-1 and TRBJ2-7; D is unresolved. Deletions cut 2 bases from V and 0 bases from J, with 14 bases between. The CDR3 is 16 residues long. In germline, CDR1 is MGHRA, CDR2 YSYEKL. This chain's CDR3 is CASSQTFRKSSYEQYF. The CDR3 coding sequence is TGCGCCAGCAGCCAAACCTTCCGAAAGAGCTCCTACGAGCAGTACTTC.

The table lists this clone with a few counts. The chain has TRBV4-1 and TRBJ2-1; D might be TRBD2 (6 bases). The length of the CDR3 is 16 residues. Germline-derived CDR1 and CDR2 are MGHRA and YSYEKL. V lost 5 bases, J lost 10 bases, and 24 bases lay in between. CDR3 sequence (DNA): TGCGCCAGCAGCAAGACGGGGGAGCGGGCGGCGAGCGAGCAGTTCTTC. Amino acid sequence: CASSKTGERAASEQFF.

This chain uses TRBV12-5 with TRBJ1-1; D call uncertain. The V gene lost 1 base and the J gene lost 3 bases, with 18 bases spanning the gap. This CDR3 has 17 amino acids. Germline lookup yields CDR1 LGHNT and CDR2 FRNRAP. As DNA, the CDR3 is TGTGCTAGTGGTTTGGAAGTTCTTGGTGGGAAACACACTGAAGCTTTCTTT. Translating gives CASGLEVLGGKHTEAFF. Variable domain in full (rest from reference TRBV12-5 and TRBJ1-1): DARVTQTPRHKVTEMGQEVTMRCQPILGHNTVFWYRQTMMQGLELLAYFRNRAPLDDSGMPKDRFSAEMPDATLATLKIQPSEPRDSAVYFCASGLEVLGGKHTEAFFGQGTRLTVV.

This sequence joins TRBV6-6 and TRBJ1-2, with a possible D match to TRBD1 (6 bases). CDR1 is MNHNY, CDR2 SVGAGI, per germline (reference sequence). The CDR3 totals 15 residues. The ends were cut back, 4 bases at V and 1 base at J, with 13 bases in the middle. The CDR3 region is CASSLTGLLNYGYTF. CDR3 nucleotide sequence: TGTGCCAGCAGTTTGACAGGACTCCTTAACTATGGCTACACCTTC.

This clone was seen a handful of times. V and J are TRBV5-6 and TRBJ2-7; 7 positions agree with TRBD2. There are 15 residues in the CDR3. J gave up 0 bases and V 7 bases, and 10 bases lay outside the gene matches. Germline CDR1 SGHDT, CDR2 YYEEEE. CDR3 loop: CASALNGRISYEQYV. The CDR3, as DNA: TGTGCCAGCGCCTTGAACGGGAGGATCTCCTACGAGCAGTACGTC.

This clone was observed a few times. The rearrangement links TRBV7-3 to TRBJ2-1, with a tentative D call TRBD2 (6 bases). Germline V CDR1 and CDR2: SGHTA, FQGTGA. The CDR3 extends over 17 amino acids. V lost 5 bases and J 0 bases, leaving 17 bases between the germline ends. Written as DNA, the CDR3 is TGTGCCAGCAGCCGTAACCTAGCGTCCCGCTCCTACAATGAGCAGTTCTTC. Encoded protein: CASSRNLASRSYNEQFF.

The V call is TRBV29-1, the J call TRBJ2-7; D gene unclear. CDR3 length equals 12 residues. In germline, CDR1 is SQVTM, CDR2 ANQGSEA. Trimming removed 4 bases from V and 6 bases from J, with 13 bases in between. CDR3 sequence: CSVVGQVPEQYF. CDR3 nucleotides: TGCAGCGTTGTGGGCCAGGTCCCCGAGCAGTACTTC.

The CDR3 is CASSFQGTSYEQYV. The CDR3 DNA reads TGTGCCAGCAGCTTCCAAGGGACTAGCTACGAGCAGTACGTC. The chain uses TRBV13 and TRBJ2-7; 8 bases are a match to TRBD2. The CDR3 has 14 amino acids. V lost 3 bases, J lost 3 bases, and 4 bases stayed unmatched. Germline V CDR1 and CDR2: PRHDT, FYEKMQ (reference sequence).

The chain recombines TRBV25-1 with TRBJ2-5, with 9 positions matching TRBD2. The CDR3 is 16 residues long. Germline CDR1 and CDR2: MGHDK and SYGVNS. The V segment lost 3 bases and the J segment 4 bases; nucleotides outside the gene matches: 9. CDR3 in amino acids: CASSEVGGRASETQYF. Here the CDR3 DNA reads TGTGCCAGCAGTGAGGTCGGCGGGAGGGCGTCAGAGACCCAGTACTTC.

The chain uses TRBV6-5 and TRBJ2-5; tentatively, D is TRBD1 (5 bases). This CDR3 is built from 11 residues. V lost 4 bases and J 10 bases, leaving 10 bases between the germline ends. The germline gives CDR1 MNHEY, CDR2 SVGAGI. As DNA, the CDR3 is TGTGCCAGCAGTTTCGACAGTGGCCAGTACTTC. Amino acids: CASSFDSGQYF.

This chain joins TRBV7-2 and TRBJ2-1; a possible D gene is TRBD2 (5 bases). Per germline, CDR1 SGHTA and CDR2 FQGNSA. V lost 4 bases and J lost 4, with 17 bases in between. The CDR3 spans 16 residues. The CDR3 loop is CASSSEDYTTYNEQFF. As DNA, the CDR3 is TGTGCCAGCAGCTCAGAAGACTACACGACATACAATGAGCAGTTCTTC. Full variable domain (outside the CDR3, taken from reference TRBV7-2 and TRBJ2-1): GAGVSQSPSNKVTEKGKDVELRCDPISGHTALYWYRQSLGQGLEFLIYFQGNSAPDKSGLPSDRFSAERTGGSVSTLTIQRTQQEDSAVYLCASSSEDYTTYNEQFFGPGTRLTVL.

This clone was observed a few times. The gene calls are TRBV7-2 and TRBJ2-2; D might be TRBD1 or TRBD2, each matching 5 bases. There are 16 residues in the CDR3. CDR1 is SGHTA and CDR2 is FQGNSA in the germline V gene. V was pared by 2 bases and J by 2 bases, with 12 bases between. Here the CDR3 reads CASSLTGTGNTGELFF. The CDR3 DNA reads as TGTGCCAGCAGCTTAACCGGGACGGGAAACACCGGGGAGCTGTTTTTT.

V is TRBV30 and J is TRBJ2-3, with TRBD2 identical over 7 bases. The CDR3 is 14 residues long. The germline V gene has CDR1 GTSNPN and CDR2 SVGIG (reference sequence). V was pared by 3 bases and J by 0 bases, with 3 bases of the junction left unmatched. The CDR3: CAWRHGGSTDTQYF. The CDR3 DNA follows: TGTGCCTGGAGGCACGGGGGGAGCACAGATACGCAGTATTTT.

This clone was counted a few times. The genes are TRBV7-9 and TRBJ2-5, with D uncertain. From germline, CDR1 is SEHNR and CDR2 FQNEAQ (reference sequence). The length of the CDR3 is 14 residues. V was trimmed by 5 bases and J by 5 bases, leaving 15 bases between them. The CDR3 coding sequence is TGTGCCAGCAGCGTCTCCTTAAATAGGGAGACCCAGTACTTC. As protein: CASSVSLNRETQYF. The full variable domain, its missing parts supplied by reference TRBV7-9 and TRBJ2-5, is DTGVSQNPRHKITKRGQNVTFRCDPISEHNRLYWYRQTLGQGPEFLTYFQNEAQLEKSRLLSDRFSAERPKGSFSTLEIQRTEQGDSAMYLCASSVSLNRETQYFGPGTRLLVL.